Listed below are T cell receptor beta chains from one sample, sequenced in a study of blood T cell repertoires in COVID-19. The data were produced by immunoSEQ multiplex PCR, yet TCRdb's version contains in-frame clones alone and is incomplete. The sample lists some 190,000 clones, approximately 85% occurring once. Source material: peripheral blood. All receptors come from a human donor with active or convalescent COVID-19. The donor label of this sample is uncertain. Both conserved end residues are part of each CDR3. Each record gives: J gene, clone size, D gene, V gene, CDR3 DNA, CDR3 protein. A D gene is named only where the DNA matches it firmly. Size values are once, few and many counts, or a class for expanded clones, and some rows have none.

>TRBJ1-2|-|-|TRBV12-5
TGTGCTAGTGGCTACGACAGGTTCTATGGCTACACCTTC
CASGYDRFYGYTF
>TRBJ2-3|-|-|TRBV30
TGTGCCTGGTCAGACAGGAGCACAGATACGCAGTATTTT
CAWSDRSTDTQYF
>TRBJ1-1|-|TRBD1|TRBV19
TGTGCCATTAATGACAGGGGTGGTGAAGCTTTCTTT
CAINDRGGEAFF
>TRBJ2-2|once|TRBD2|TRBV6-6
TGTGCCAGCAGTGATAGCGGGACCGGGGAGCTGTTTTTT
CASSDSGTGELFF
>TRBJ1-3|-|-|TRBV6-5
TGTGCCAGCAGTCAGGGAAACACCATATATTTT
CASSQGNTIYF
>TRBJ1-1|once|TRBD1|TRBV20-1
TGCAGTGCTAGTTCCAGGGGGACCACTGAAGCTTTCTTT
CSASSRGTTEAFF
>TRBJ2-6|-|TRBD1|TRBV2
TGTGCCGGGCAAGGAGACAGGGCCCTCTTCTCTGGGGCCAACGTCCTGACTTTC
CAGQGDRALFSGANVLTF
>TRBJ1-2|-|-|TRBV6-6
TGTGCCAGCAGTTACTCGGAGGGGTACTATGGCTACACCTTC
CASSYSEGYYGYTF
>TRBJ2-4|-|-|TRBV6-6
TGTGCCAGCAGTTATAACGCCGGGGACATTCAGTACTTC
CASSYNAGDIQYF
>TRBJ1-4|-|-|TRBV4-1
TGCGCCAGCAGCCAAGTGGGGCGGGGCAGGACTAATGAAAAACTGTTTTTT
CASSQVGRGRTNEKLFF